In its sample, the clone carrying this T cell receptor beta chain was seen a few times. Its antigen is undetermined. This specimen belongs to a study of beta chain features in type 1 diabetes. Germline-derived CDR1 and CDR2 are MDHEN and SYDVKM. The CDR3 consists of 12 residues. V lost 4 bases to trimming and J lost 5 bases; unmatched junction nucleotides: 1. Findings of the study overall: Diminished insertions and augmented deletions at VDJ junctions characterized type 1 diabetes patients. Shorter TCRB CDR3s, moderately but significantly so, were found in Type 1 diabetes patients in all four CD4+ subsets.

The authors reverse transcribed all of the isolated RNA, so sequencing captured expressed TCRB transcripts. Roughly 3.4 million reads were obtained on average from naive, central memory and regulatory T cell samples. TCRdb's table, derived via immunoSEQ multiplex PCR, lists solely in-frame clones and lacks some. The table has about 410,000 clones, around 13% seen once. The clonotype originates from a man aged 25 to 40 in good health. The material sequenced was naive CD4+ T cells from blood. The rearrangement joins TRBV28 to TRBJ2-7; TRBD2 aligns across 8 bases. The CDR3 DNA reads TGTGCCAGCAGTTCCGGGGGGGACGAGCAGTACGTC. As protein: CASSSGGDEQYV.